Described below is a single TCR beta chain sequence and its context. The data derive from a study of Ad26.COV2.S vaccination and SARS-CoV-2 variants. The table came from immunoSEQ multiplex PCR; TCRdb's copy has only in-frame clones and leaves some out. The sample has hundreds of thousands of clones, around 90% seen once. Per germline, CDR1 LNHDA and CDR2 SQIVND (reference sequence). There are 11 residues in the CDR3. The ends were cut back, 5 bases at V and 2 bases at J, with 3 bases in the middle. Documented treatment: some 19 received Ad26.COV2.S at low or high dose, single or two shots; 5 received placebo; per-sample allocation not given. Sample collection was performed on day 63 after the first vaccine or placebo injection.

This receptor was taken from a person aged 18-65 years who received the Ad26.COV2.S COVID-19 vaccine or a placebo. The chain has TRBV19 and TRBJ2-5; D is uncertain. This specimen consisted of peripheral blood, obtained in a trial of Ad26.COV2.S vaccine versus placebo. CDR3 loop: CASSPQETQYF. The CDR3, as DNA: TGTGCCAGTAGTCCTCAAGAGACCCAGTACTTC.